One T cell receptor beta chain is described in this entry. V lost 3 bases, J lost 0 bases, and 10 bases lay in between. The CDR3 length is 15 residues. Per the germline V gene, CDR1 is SGHKS and CDR2 is YYEKEE (reference sequence). Original processing notes: Amplification with reference gene primers provided the estimates of nucleated cell counts. The table came from immunoSEQ multiplex PCR; TCRdb's copy has only in-frame clones and leaves some out. V, J and clone size were drawn from that table, and D and trimming were deduced from the DNA. The profile shows 250,000 to 350,000 clones, less than 85% of them singletons. This entry comes from a study of blood T cell repertoires in COVID-19. Study as a whole: COVID-19 samples, acute and convalescent, were from the United States, Italy and Spain. PBMCs, B-cell-depleted T cells, or T cells were the source of the cDNA or gDNA that made up the material.

The V call is TRBV5-5, the J call TRBJ2-1; D unresolved. Sequenced material: peripheral blood. The receptor was derived from a human donor with COVID-19, enrolled during active disease. The donor label of this sample is uncertain. The CDR3 spells CASSYEDSSYNEQFF. The CDR3 nucleotides read TGTGCCAGCAGCTACGAAGATAGCTCCTACAATGAGCAGTTCTTC. Looking up the rest from reference TRBV5-5 and TRBJ2-1 gives the full variable domain: DAGVTQSPTHLIKTRGQQVTLRCSPISGHKSVSWYQQVLGQGPQFIFQYYEKEERGRGNFPDRFSARQFPNYSSELNVNALLLGDSALYLCASSYEDSSYNEQFFGPGTRLTVL.